This paragraph covers one TCR beta chain sequence. Deletions cut 6 bases from V and 0 bases from J, with 11 bases between. The length of the CDR3 is 15 residues. Per germline, CDR1 MNHEY and CDR2 SVGAGI. These data originate in a study of blood T cell repertoires in COVID-19. On the study more broadly: Spain, Italy and the United States supplied samples that represented acute and convalescent COVID-19. In each case, the material was cDNA or gDNA derived from T cells, B-cell-depleted T cells, or PBMCs.

Authors' methods: Reference gene primer amplification gave estimated nucleated cell counts. This table comes from immunoSEQ multiplex PCR, and its TCRdb copy is limited to in-frame clones, with some not included. V and J calls and clone size come straight from that table; D and trimming were deduced from the DNA. Of approximately 320,000 clones listed, approximately 85% are singletons. The clonotype was recovered from a human donor in a cohort sampled during active COVID-19. The J gene is TRBJ1-4, the V gene TRBV6-5; D remains unclear. Sequencing was performed on peripheral blood. DNA for the CDR3: TGTGCCAGCAGCCTACTGAACCCAACTAATGAAAAACTGTTTTTT. Its protein is CASSLLNPTNEKLFF.